This T cell receptor (beta chain) was sequenced in a study of cytomegalovirus exposure and HLA in healthy donors. The method was immunoSEQ multiplex PCR; TCRdb's version includes in-frame clones alone and lacks a portion of them. The data show some 140,000 clones, more than 70% seen once. With 8 bases removed from V and 3 bases from J, the gap between germline ends came to 13 bases. The CDR3 is 13 residues long. Germline CDR1 SNHLY, CDR2 FYNNEI. The sequence derives from a human donor in good health. The J gene is TRBJ1-1, the V gene TRBV2, with D possibly TRBD1 on 5 matching bases. Sample: PBMCs. The CDR3 reads CASAREGYTEAFF. The DNA of the CDR3 is TGTGCCAGCGCCCGGGAGGGGTACACTGAAGCTTTCTTT.